Listed here are 18 T cell receptor beta chains from one sample, sequenced in a study of CD8 T cells in ankylosing spondylitis. MiXCR was run by TCRdb on the 5' RACE reads, yielding one entry per CDR3 protein. The sample includes tens of thousands of distinct CDR3 sequences, roughly 2.4% seen only once; the top ten take roughly 7.7%. What was sequenced was blood, either unsorted or a sorted T cell fraction (not recorded which). The receptors here all came from a female donor with ankylosing spondylitis or in good health (not recorded which).

This clonotype was recorded many times. This chain joins TRBV5-1 and TRBJ2-7; the D gene is possibly TRBD1 (6 bases). Germline CDR1 and CDR2: SGHRS and YFSETQ. Trimming removed 0 bases at V and 0 bases at J, with 13 bases between. This CDR3 has 16 amino acids. CDR3 nucleotides: TGCGCCAGCAGCTTGGCCCCGACAGGAAGCTCCTACGAGCAGTACTTC. Its protein product is CASSLAPTGSSYEQYF. Filled out from reference TRBV5-1 and TRBJ2-7, the complete variable domain reads KAGVTQTPRYLIKTRGQQVTLSCSPISGHRSVSWYQQTPGQGLQFLFEYFSETQRNKGNFPGRFSGRQFSNSRSEMNVSTLELGDSALYLCASSLAPTGSSYEQYFGPGTRLTVT.

This clonotype was observed at least ten times. This chain connects TRBV9 to TRBJ2-1; D may be TRBD2 (7 bases). V lost 4 bases and J lost 1, with 15 bases in between. CDR3 length equals 16 residues. CDR1 SGDLS and CDR2 YYNGEE come from the germline V gene. In DNA form, the CDR3 reads TGTGCCAGCAGCCCCCTGGGAGGGGGATCCTACAATGAGCAGTTCTTC. This codes for CASSPLGGGSYNEQFF. The full variable domain, its missing parts supplied by reference TRBV9 and TRBJ2-1, is DSGVTQTPKHLITATGQRVTLRCSPRSGDLSVYWYQQSLDQGLQFLIQYYNGEERAKGNILERFSAQQFPDLHSELNLSSLELGDSALYFCASSPLGGGSYNEQFFGPGTRLTVL.

This clonotype has a count of ten or more. The rearrangement joins TRBV9 to TRBJ2-1; D not resolved. V lost 1 base, J lost 7 bases, and 21 bases lay in between. Germline lookup yields CDR1 SGDLS and CDR2 YYNGEE. This CDR3 is 17 amino acids long. CDR3 protein: CASSVFGSTRTLNEQFF. In DNA form, the CDR3 reads TGTGCCAGCAGCGTATTCGGGTCTACCCGGACCCTTAATGAGCAGTTCTTC.

This clonotype was seen ten or more times. The chain joins TRBV9 to TRBJ2-7; D gene unclear. CDR1 is SGDLS and CDR2 is YYNGEE in the germline V gene. With 0 bases removed from V and 5 bases from J, the gap between germline ends came to 12 bases. This CDR3 region has 14 residues. CDR3 region: CASSVGQNNNEQYF. The CDR3 nucleotides read TGTGCCAGCAGCGTAGGGCAGAATAACAACGAGCAGTACTTC.

This clonotype was detected many times. This sequence joins TRBV9 and TRBJ2-7, with 9 bases fitting TRBD2. CDR3 length equals 14 residues. Trimming removed 4 bases from V and 5 bases from J; junction bases left unmatched: 7. Germline CDR1 and CDR2: SGDLS and YYNGEE. The CDR3 loop is CASSPTGLADEQYF. The CDR3 DNA sequence: TGTGCCAGCAGCCCCACGGGACTAGCTGACGAGCAGTACTTC.

This clonotype came up many times. The CDR3 sequence is CASSVADRLYNEQFF. The DNA of the CDR3 is TGTGCCAGCAGCGTAGCCGACAGGTTGTACAATGAGCAGTTCTTC. The rearrangement links TRBV9 to TRBJ2-1, with a tentative D call TRBD1 (6 bases). Germline lookup yields CDR1 SGDLS and CDR2 YYNGEE. Deletions cut 0 bases from V and 4 bases from J, with 11 bases between. CDR3 length equals 15 residues.

This clonotype was found many times. The V call is TRBV9, the J call TRBJ2-1, with 11 bases lining up with TRBD2. The germline V gene encodes CDR1 SGDLS and CDR2 YYNGEE. The trim removed 4 bases at V and 4 bases at J, leaving 4 bases unmatched. This CDR3 is 15 amino acids long. The CDR3: CASSQGTSGYNEQFF. The CDR3 nucleotides read TGTGCCAGCAGCCAAGGGACTAGCGGTTACAATGAGCAGTTCTTC.

Sample share makes this clonotype medium-sized. V is TRBV9 and J is TRBJ2-1; D gene uncertain. Trimming took off 0 bases at V and 3 bases at J, with 13 bases between the two ends. Germline CDR1 reads SGDLS; CDR2 reads YYNGEE. This CDR3 is 16 amino acids long. CDR3 sequence (DNA): TGTGCCAGCAGCGTAGATCGGCAAGTAGGCTACAATGAGCAGTTCTTC. This gives the protein CASSVDRQVGYNEQFF.

This clonotype was observed many times. The chain combines TRBV9 with TRBJ2-2; possible D gene TRBD2, 5 bases. There are 15 residues in the CDR3. CDR1 is SGDLS and CDR2 is YYNGEE in the germline V gene. Trimming left V 3 bases short and J 7 bases short, with 16 bases between. The CDR3 sequence: CASSGRERGSGELFF. In DNA, the CDR3 is TGTGCCAGCAGCGGCCGGGAAAGAGGCAGCGGGGAGCTGTTTTTT.

This clonotype was seen many times. The chain carries TRBV9 and TRBJ2-2; 11 bases map to TRBD2. Trimming removed 3 bases from V and 4 bases from J; junction bases left unmatched: 11. Germline CDR1 is SGDLS and CDR2 is YYNGEE. The CDR3 is 18 amino acids. CDR3 sequence reads: CASSDPIQTSGGTGELFF. As DNA, the CDR3 is TGTGCCAGCAGCGACCCAATACAAACTAGCGGGGGCACCGGGGAGCTGTTTTTT.

At least ten counts were recorded for this clonotype. J is TRBJ1-1 and V is TRBV9; 8 positions agree with TRBD1. Germline assignment: CDR1 SGDLS and CDR2 YYNGEE. This CDR3 has 15 amino acids. V lost 1 base and J lost 7; bases outside the gene matches: 9. This chain's CDR3 is CASSVFDRGTGEAFF. CDR3 nucleotides: TGTGCCAGCAGCGTATTCGACAGGGGTACGGGTGAAGCTTTCTTT.

In its sample, this clonotype is medium-sized. The chain employs TRBV9 and TRBJ1-1; 9 bases agree with TRBD1. The CDR3 has 15 residues. J was trimmed by 4 bases and V by 3 bases; bases with no gene match: 7. In germline, CDR1 is SGDLS, CDR2 YYNGEE. The CDR3 bases are TGTGCCAGCAGCGCGAGGGACAGGGAGGGCACTGAAGCTTTCTTT. Protein product: CASSARDREGTEAFF.

This clonotype occurred many times. The chain is built from TRBV9 and TRBJ1-5; TRBD1 agrees at 7 bases. The CDR3 is 15 amino acids. Germline V gene data show CDR1 as SGDLS and CDR2 as YYNGEE. V lost 3 bases, J lost 1 base, and 4 bases stayed unmatched. CDR3 sequence: CASSGQGKSNQPQHF. DNA for the CDR3: TGTGCCAGCAGCGGACAGGGAAAGAGCAATCAGCCCCAGCATTTT. Looking up the rest from reference TRBV9 and TRBJ1-5 gives the full variable domain: DSGVTQTPKHLITATGQRVTLRCSPRSGDLSVYWYQQSLDQGLQFLIQYYNGEERAKGNILERFSAQQFPDLHSELNLSSLELGDSALYFCASSGQGKSNQPQHFGDGTRLSIL.

This clonotype was recorded many times. The chain carries TRBV9 and TRBJ2-3, with D possibly called TRBD1 or TRBD2 (5 bases each). This CDR3 comprises 17 residues. Germline loops: CDR1 SGDLS, CDR2 YYNGEE. V was shortened by 3 bases and J by 0 bases, with 17 bases between the two germline ends. The CDR3 sequence: CASSARTGPLSTDTQYF. CDR3 DNA: TGTGCCAGCAGCGCGAGAACGGGACCTCTAAGCACAGATACGCAGTATTTT.

This clonotype showed up many times. The gene calls are TRBV9 and TRBJ1-2, with a tentative D call TRBD1 (5 bases). V gave up 7 bases and J gave up 0 bases, with 10 bases separating them. The CDR3 loop spans 13 amino acids. The germline V gene encodes CDR1 SGDLS and CDR2 YYNGEE. The CDR3 coding sequence is TGTGCCAGCGGCAGGGAAGCTAACTATGGCTACACCTTC. This sequence encodes CASGREANYGYTF.

This chain uses TRBV9 with TRBJ2-2, with D possibly TRBD1 on 6 matching bases. This CDR3 is built from 14 residues. CDR1 is SGDLS and CDR2 is YYNGEE in the germline V gene. Trimming took 2 bases from V and 7 from J, leaving 12 bases between them. CDR3 in amino acids: CASSVSGDDGELFF. For the CDR3, the DNA is TGTGCCAGCAGCGTGTCAGGGGATGACGGGGAGCTGTTTTTT.

This clonotype showed up many times. This chain connects TRBV9 to TRBJ2-1, with 7 nucleotides matching TRBD2. The CDR3 runs 16 residues. Trimming took 1 base from V and 4 from J; bases not matched to a gene: 8. CDR1 is SGDLS, CDR2 YYNGEE, per germline. The CDR3 here is CASSVSTSANYNEQFF. The CDR3 DNA is TGTGCCAGCAGCGTATCAACTAGCGCCAATTACAATGAGCAGTTCTTC.

This clonotype was observed many times. This sequence joins TRBV9 and TRBJ2-7; TRBD2 matches 9 bases. The ends lost 0 bases at V and 4 bases at J; junction bases unmatched: 5. The CDR3 is 15 residues long. Germline V gene lookup returns CDR1 SGDLS and CDR2 YYNGEE. The CDR3 coding sequence is TGTGCCAGCAGCGTAGTTGCGGGAGGGCCTTACGAGCAGTACTTC. Its protein is CASSVVAGGPYEQYF.